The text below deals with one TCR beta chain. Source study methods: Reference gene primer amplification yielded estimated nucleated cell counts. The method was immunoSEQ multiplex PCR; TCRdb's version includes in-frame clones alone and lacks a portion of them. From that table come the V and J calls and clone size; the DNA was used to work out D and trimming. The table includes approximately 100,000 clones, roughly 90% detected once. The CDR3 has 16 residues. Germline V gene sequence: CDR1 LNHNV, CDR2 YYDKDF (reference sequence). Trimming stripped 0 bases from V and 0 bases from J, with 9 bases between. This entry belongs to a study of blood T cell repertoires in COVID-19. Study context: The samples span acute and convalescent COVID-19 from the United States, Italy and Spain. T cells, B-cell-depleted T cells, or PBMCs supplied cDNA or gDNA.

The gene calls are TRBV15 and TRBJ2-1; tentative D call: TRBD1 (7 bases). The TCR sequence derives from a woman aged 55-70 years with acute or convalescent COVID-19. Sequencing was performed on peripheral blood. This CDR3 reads CATSRDRGVSYNEQFF. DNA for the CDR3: TGTGCCACCAGCAGAGACAGGGGGGTCTCCTACAATGAGCAGTTCTTC.